This TCR beta chain was found in a study of T cells in Graves' hyperthyroidism and ophthalmopathy. The CDR3 regions of TCR beta were amplified from RNA transcripts. The TCR CDR3 was amplified in a first-round RT-PCR using the HTBI primer set. From the multiplex PCR reads, TCRdb called clonotypes with MiXCR, one entry per CDR3 protein. There are some 620,000 distinct CDR3 sequences in the sample; 15% to 20% occur only once, and 3% to 4.5% lies in the top ten. The study defined stable Graves' hyperthyroidism as no ophthalmopathy progression within 18 months. Patients were excluded because of uncontrolled infection, other autoimmune disease, pregnancy or lactation. The ends lost 11 bases at V and 5 bases at J; junction bases unmatched: 8. In germline, CDR1 is SNHLY, CDR2 FYNNEI. CDR3 length: 15 residues.

The J gene is TRBJ2-2, the V gene TRBV2, with TRBD2 matching 13 bases. This clonotype originated in a woman aged 25 to 39 with Graves' hyperthyroidism. Sequenced input: blood. CDR3 bases: TGTGCCGGCGGACTAGCGGGAGAGGGGACCGGGGAGCTGTTTTTT. It specifies CAGGLAGEGTGELFF.